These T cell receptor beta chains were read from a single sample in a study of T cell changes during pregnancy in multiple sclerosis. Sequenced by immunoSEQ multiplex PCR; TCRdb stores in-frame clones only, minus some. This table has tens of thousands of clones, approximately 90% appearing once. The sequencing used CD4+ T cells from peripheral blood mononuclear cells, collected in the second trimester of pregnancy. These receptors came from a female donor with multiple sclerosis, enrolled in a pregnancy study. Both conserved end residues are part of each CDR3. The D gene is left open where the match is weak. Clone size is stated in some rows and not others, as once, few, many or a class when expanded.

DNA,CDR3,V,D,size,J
TGTGCCAGCAGGCTACCTACTTCGGGCACCGGGGAGCTGTTTTTT,CASRLPTSGTGELFF,TRBV28,-,-,TRBJ2-2
TGTGCCAGCAGCCAAGAGACTAGCGGGGGGCCCCAAGAGACCCAGTACTTC,CASSQETSGGPQETQYF,TRBV4-2,TRBD2,-,TRBJ2-5
TGTGCCAGTAGTCTCCCTACAACAGATGGCTACACCTTC,CASSLPTTDGYTF,TRBV19,-,-,TRBJ1-2
TGTGCCAGCAGTTTATTGGGGGGGCATGGGGGCACAGATACGCAGTATTTT,CASSLLGGHGGTDTQYF,TRBV28,-,-,TRBJ2-3
TGTGCCATCAGTGAGGCAGGACAGACCTACGAGCAGTACTTC,CAISEAGQTYEQYF,TRBV10-3,-,-,TRBJ2-7
TGTGCCAGCCGTGCTTCGCGGGGGGCCTACGAGCAGTACTTC,CASRASRGAYEQYF,TRBV28,TRBD2,-,TRBJ2-7
TGTGCCATCAGTGAGGGGGCGGATAGCAATCAGCCCCAGCATTTT,CAISEGADSNQPQHF,TRBV10-3,-,-,TRBJ1-5
TGTGCCAGCAGCTTAGATAGCGCAGGGGCCTATAATTCACCCCTCCACTTT,CASSLDSAGAYNSPLHF,TRBV11-3,-,-,TRBJ1-6
TGTGCCAGCAGCGTAGCTGCGGGGGAATATGATGAGCAGTTCTTC,CASSVAAGEYDEQFF,TRBV9,TRBD2,-,TRBJ2-1
TGTGCCAGCAGCACAACCGGGACTAGGGGGGCGGATGAGCAGTTCTTC,CASSTTGTRGADEQFF,TRBV9,TRBD2,-,TRBJ2-1
TGTGCCAGCAGCCAAGTCCGGGCGACCGGGACTAGCGGGACTCGCACAGATACGCAGTATTTT,CASSQVRATGTSGTRTDTQYF,TRBV4-2,TRBD2,-,TRBJ2-3
TGTGCCAGCAGAGACCGGGGAGAGACCCAGTACTTC,CASRDRGETQYF,TRBV2,-,once,TRBJ2-5
TGTGCCAGCAGCCCAGATGGGACAGGGGCTGTGTTTACAGATACGCAGTATTTT,CASSPDGTGAVFTDTQYF,TRBV7-8,TRBD1,-,TRBJ2-3
TGTGCCAGCAGTTACAGGGGCAGGGGGTATGGCTACACCTTC,CASSYRGRGYGYTF,TRBV6-5,TRBD1,-,TRBJ1-2
TGTGCCAGCTCACCGGGACAGGGGGGATACAGCACAGATACGCAGTATTTT,CASSPGQGGYSTDTQYF,TRBV18,TRBD1,-,TRBJ2-3
TGTGCCAGCAGTGAAATAAGAGCGGCGGAGACCCAGTACTTC,CASSEIRAAETQYF,TRBV6-1,-,-,TRBJ2-5
TGTGCCAGCAGCGCGCGACTAGAGGGCAATGAGCAGTTCTTC,CASSARLEGNEQFF,TRBV7-7,-,-,TRBJ2-1